Listed below are T cell receptor beta chains from one sample, sequenced in a study of blood T cell repertoires in COVID-19. Libraries were prepared by immunoSEQ multiplex PCR; TCRdb keeps only in-frame clonotypes and omits some of them. The sample shows around 65,000 clones, about 81% of them seen only once. Source material: peripheral blood. The source is an elderly man with acute or convalescent COVID-19. Each CDR3 is given with its conserved first and last residue. Each record gives: J gene, D gene, V gene, clone size, CDR3 DNA, CDR3 protein. D genes are given only for firm matches. Expanded clones get a size class; other rows say once, few or many, or leave the size out.

TRBJ2-7	TRBD2	TRBV5-5	-	TGTGCCAGCAGCTGGGGACTAGCTTACCTTGAATACGAGCAGTACTTC	CASSWGLAYLEYEQYF
TRBJ1-1	TRBD1	TRBV10-3	-	TGTGCCACAGGGCAGGGGGAGAACACTGAAGCTTTCTTT	CATGQGENTEAFF
TRBJ1-2	-	TRBV7-3	-	TGTGCCAGCAGCCAATTAGATTTCTCCAGGCTACCCGCCCTTCCCTATGGCTACACCTTC	CASSQLDFSRLPALPYGYTF
TRBJ2-2	TRBD1	TRBV7-6	-	TGTGCCAGCAGCCCCCTCCAGGGGGCGGGTGCGGAGCTGTTTTTT	CASSPLQGAGAELFF
TRBJ2-1	TRBD2	TRBV6-2/TRBV6-3	-	TGTGCCAGCAGTTACGGCGGGGGGGCATACAATGAGCAGTTCTTC	CASSYGGGAYNEQFF
TRBJ1-6	-	TRBV6-4	-	TGTGCCAGCAGTGAGGACACCTATAATTCACCCCTCCACTTT	CASSEDTYNSPLHF
TRBJ2-2	TRBD1	TRBV29-1	once	TGCAGCGTTGCCGGGACAGTCACCGGGGAGCTGTTTTTT	CSVAGTVTGELFF
TRBJ2-1	TRBD1	TRBV13	-	TGTGCCAGCAGCATAGACAGGGGCTCCTACAATGAGCAGTTCTTC	CASSIDRGSYNEQFF
TRBJ2-6	-	TRBV10-2	-	TGCGCCAGCAGTGTGGGCAGCTCTGGGGCCAACGTCCTGACTTTC	CASSVGSSGANVLTF
TRBJ1-1	-	TRBV5-5	-	TGTGCCAGCAGCTTGATGTCGGGGGGCGCTGAAGCTTTCTTT	CASSLMSGGAEAFF
TRBJ2-5	-	TRBV2	-	TGTGCCAGCAGTGAAGGAAGGGGCTATTCGGAGGGGGAGACCCAGTACTTC	CASSEGRGYSEGETQYF
TRBJ1-3	-	TRBV25-1	-	TGTGCCAGCAGTGAAGTCGGGGGGGCGGGTGGAAACACCATATATTTT	CASSEVGGAGGNTIYF
TRBJ1-2	-	TRBV7-2	-	TGTGCCAGCAGCTTTATGACAAATGGCTACACCTTC	CASSFMTNGYTF
TRBJ1-6	-	TRBV15	-	TGTGCCACCAGCAGAGATCTCGTACAGAATTCACCCCTCCACTTT	CATSRDLVQNSPLHF
TRBJ2-2	TRBD1	TRBV7-2	-	TGTGCCAGCAGCTATTCCCAGGGGGCCGCCGGGGAGCTGTTTTTT	CASSYSQGAAGELFF
TRBJ2-2	-	TRBV4-1	-	TGCGCCAGCAGCCAAGCCGACAGAGAGGAGGGGGAGCTGTTTTTT	CASSQADREEGELFF
TRBJ2-1	-	TRBV2	-	TGTGCCAGCACTCTACTAGCAGCCGGCAATGAGCAGTTCTTC	CASTLLAAGNEQFF
TRBJ1-5	TRBD1	TRBV4-1	-	TGCGCCAGCAGCCAAGAAGGGCAGGGGGCTGGTCCCCAGCATTTT	CASSQEGQGAGPQHF
TRBJ2-1	-	TRBV4-3	-	TGCGCCAGCAGCCAAGACATCAGTACTGAGCAGTTCTTC	CASSQDISTEQFF
TRBJ1-5	-	TRBV5-1	-	TGCGCCAGCAGCTTGGCCAACAGGGTAGTCAATCAGCCCCAGCATTTT	CASSLANRVVNQPQHF
TRBJ2-7	TRBD2	TRBV20-1	-	TGCAGTGCTGGGGGGGGGTACGAGCAGTACTTC	CSAGGGYEQYF
TRBJ2-2	-	TRBV28	-	TGTGCCAGCAGTCCGGGAGTTACCGGGGAGCTGTTTTTT	CASSPGVTGELFF
TRBJ2-2	-	TRBV19	few	TGTGCCAGTAGTATAGGGACTAACACCGGGGAGCTGTTTTTT	CASSIGTNTGELFF
TRBJ2-1	-	TRBV19	-	TGTGCCAGTAGTATGCGGGTGAGAGGTGAGCAGTTCTTC	CASSMRVRGEQFF
TRBJ2-5	TRBD2	TRBV5-1	-	TGCGCCAGCAGCTTGCGTCCCGGGACTAGCGGGGGGCCGGGTGAGACCCAGTACTTC	CASSLRPGTSGGPGETQYF
TRBJ1-1	-	TRBV7-9	-	TGTGCCAGCAGCTTAGGCGGGAGCGGCACTGAAGCTTTCTTT	CASSLGGSGTEAFF
TRBJ1-4	TRBD1	TRBV25-1	-	TGTGCCAGCAGTGCTGACAGGGGGGTAGATGAAAAACTGTTTTTT	CASSADRGVDEKLFF
TRBJ1-6	TRBD1	TRBV25-1	-	TGTGCCAGCAGTGGTCGGGACAGGGGTTATAATTCACCCCTCCACTTT	CASSGRDRGYNSPLHF
TRBJ2-5	TRBD2	TRBV7-8	-	TGTGCCAGCAGCCCGGGACTAGCGGGGGACCCCAGGATGGAGACCCAGTACTTC	CASSPGLAGDPRMETQYF
TRBJ1-5	-	TRBV19	-	TGTGCCAGTAGTTTGGACAGTAGCAATCAGCCCCAGCATTTT	CASSLDSSNQPQHF
TRBJ1-1	-	TRBV6-5	-	TGTGCCAGCAGTTACTCGGGGGGGGTCTCCGAAGCTTTCTTT	CASSYSGGVSEAFF
TRBJ1-2	TRBD1	TRBV7-2	-	TGTGCCAGCAGCCCGACAGGGGGCGCGTATGGCTACACCTTC	CASSPTGGAYGYTF
TRBJ1-5	TRBD1	TRBV18	few	TGTGCCAGCTCACCACCCGGGACAGGGAGAGATCAGCCCCAGCATTTT	CASSPPGTGRDQPQHF
TRBJ2-1	-	TRBV3-1/TRBV3-2	-	TGTGCCAGCAGCCAAGCTCCCAATGAGCAGTTCTTC	CASSQAPNEQFF
TRBJ1-1	TRBD1	TRBV2	-	TGTGCCAGCAGCGAGGACAGGGTGGGAGCTTTCTTT	CASSEDRVGAFF
TRBJ2-5	-	TRBV7-2	-	TGTGCCAGCAGCTTCGGTGAGACCCAGTACTTC	CASSFGETQYF
TRBJ2-3	TRBD1	TRBV6-5	-	TGTGCCAGCAGTTATAGGGGGCTAGGAAGCACAGATACGCAGTATTTT	CASSYRGLGSTDTQYF
TRBJ2-7	TRBD1	TRBV5-4	-	TGTGCCAGCAGCTTCCGGGACAGGAGATACGAGCAGTACTTC	CASSFRDRRYEQYF
TRBJ2-1	TRBD2	TRBV7-3	-	TGTGCCAGCAGCTTAGGTATAGCGGGAGATTACAATGAGCAGTTCTTC	CASSLGIAGDYNEQFF